One and the same sample provided the 18 T cell receptor beta chains below, sequenced in a study of OX40 agonist ivuxolimab in advanced cancers. The assay was immunoSEQ multiplex PCR, and TCRdb's table has in-frame clones only and misses some. The sample shows 83,000 or so clones, around four fifths of them seen only once. Sequencing was performed on CD4+ or CD8+ T cells sorted from blood, taken in a trial of the OX40 agonist ivuxolimab. The receptors stem from an adult with an advanced solid tumor such as melanoma, head and neck, liver or kidney cancer.

In this sample, this clone turned up a few times. This sequence joins TRBV18 and TRBJ2-5, with TRBD1 matching 10 bases. The CDR3 runs 14 residues. Trimming took 6 bases from V and 5 from J; bases not matched to a gene: 6. Per germline, CDR1 KGHSH and CDR2 LQKENI. Here the CDR3 DNA reads TGTGCCAGCTCGCTCGGGACAGGGGTGGAGACCCAGTACTTC. Translation gives CASSLGTGVETQYF.

This clone was seen just once. The chain combines TRBV2 with TRBJ2-5; D possibly corresponds to TRBD1 (6 bases). Trimming left V 11 bases short and J 0 bases short, with 19 bases between. Germline-derived CDR1 and CDR2 are SNHLY and FYNNEI. The CDR3 covers 15 residues. The CDR3 region has the DNA TGTGCCTCACAGAGGGGGTCGTCCAACCAAGAGACCCAGTACTTC. Its translation is CASQRGSSNQETQYF.

The chain links TRBV28 to TRBJ2-3; the match to TRBD2 covers 8 bases. Germline CDR1 MDHEN, CDR2 SYDVKM. This CDR3 region has 17 residues. The ends lost 5 bases at V and 0 bases at J; junction bases unmatched: 10. The chain's CDR3 is CASSAPGRGASTDTQYF. CDR3 in DNA: TGTGCCAGCAGTGCCCCAGGGCGGGGGGCCAGCACAGATACGCAGTATTTT.

The rearrangement uses TRBV6-1 and TRBJ1-2, with TRBD1 as a possible D gene (5 bases). This CDR3 is 12 amino acids long. From germline, CDR1 is MNHNS and CDR2 SASEGT. The V end was cut by 2 bases, the J end by 8 bases, with 9 bases between. CDR3 DNA sequence: TGTGCCAGCAGTGAATCGGGGGTCGGCTACACCTTC. Its protein product is CASSESGVGYTF.

The chain carries TRBV4-1 and TRBJ2-5; 8 nucleotides line up with TRBD1. J gave up 2 bases and V 4 bases, and 12 bases lay outside the gene matches. This CDR3 has 17 residues. The germline V gene has CDR1 MGHRA and CDR2 YSYEKL. The DNA of the CDR3 is TGCGCCAGCAGCCCGGTGGGGGGCAGGGGGCGGCAAGAGACCCAGTACTTC. It specifies CASSPVGGRGRQETQYF.

The chain uses TRBV11-3 and TRBJ1-1, with a tentative D call TRBD1 (5 bases). The CDR3 loop spans 12 amino acids. Trimming left V 3 bases short and J 7 bases short, with 9 bases between. Germline CDR1 is SGHNT and CDR2 is YENEEA. CDR3 in DNA: TGTGCCAGCAGCTTCCGGGACGGTGAAGCTTTCTTT. This sequence encodes CASSFRDGEAFF.

V and J are TRBV7-2 and TRBJ2-5; D perhaps matches TRBD1 (6 bases). Germline values: CDR1 SGHTA, CDR2 FQGNSA. V was pared by 7 bases and J by 3 bases, with 18 bases between. This CDR3 has 15 residues. The CDR3 sequence is CASTLAGTLEETQYF. The CDR3 bases are TGTGCCAGCACCCTAGCCGGGACACTTGAAGAGACCCAGTACTTC.

The gene calls are TRBV18 and TRBJ2-7, with 15 bases lining up with TRBD2. The CDR3 covers 16 residues. Trimming at V came to 6 bases and at J to 5 bases, leaving 8 bases not matched to a gene. Germline V gives CDR1 KGHSH, CDR2 LQKENI. The CDR3 sequence: CASSPGLAGGFDEQYF. In DNA form, the CDR3 reads TGTGCCAGCTCGCCCGGACTAGCGGGGGGGTTCGACGAGCAGTACTTC. Full variable domain (missing parts from reference TRBV18 and TRBJ2-7): NAGVMQNPRHLVRRRGQEARLRCSPMKGHSHVYWYRQLPEEGLKFMVYLQKENIIDESGMPKERFSAEFPKEGPSILRIQQVVRGDSAAYFCASSPGLAGGFDEQYFGPGTRLTVT.

This rearrangement joins TRBV28 to TRBJ2-5; weak D call: TRBD1 (6 bases). The CDR3 runs 13 residues. Germline-derived CDR1 and CDR2 are MDHEN and SYDVKM. V was trimmed by 6 bases and J by 2 bases, leaving 10 bases between them. The CDR3 coding sequence is TGTGCCAGCAGCGAGGGGACACAAGAGACCCAGTACTTC. Protein: CASSEGTQETQYF.

The chain uses TRBV28 and TRBJ1-3; the D is unclear. Germline CDR1 MDHEN, CDR2 SYDVKM. The CDR3 consists of 15 residues. The V gene lost 7 bases and the J gene lost 0 bases, with 13 bases spanning the gap. The CDR3 DNA follows: TGTGCCAGCATGGGAAGGCCGTTCTCTGGAAACACCATATATTTT. Encoded protein: CASMGRPFSGNTIYF.

Details on this clone: At one of its ends the junction is not consistent with the germline gene, which may arise from a read error. Other DNA sequences within the sample encode an identical CDR3. V gene TRBV11-1 combines with J gene TRBJ1-2; D is unresolved. This CDR3 is 14 amino acids long. The germline CDR1 and CDR2 sequences are SGHAT and FQDESV (reference sequence). As DNA, the CDR3 is TGTGCCAGCAGCTCGGAGCCGAGGTCCTATGGTTACACCTTC. Translation: CASSSEPRSYGYTF.

The chain combines TRBV19 with TRBJ2-7, with TRBD1 matching 8 bases. The trim removed 4 bases at V and 2 bases at J, leaving 7 bases unmatched. CDR1 and CDR2 from the germline V gene are LNHDA and SQIVND (reference sequence). This CDR3 has 15 amino acids. The CDR3 region has the DNA TGTGCCAGTAGTAGAGGGACAGGTCGGGCCTACGAGCAGTACTTC. Its protein product is CASSRGTGRAYEQYF.

The rearrangement joins TRBV6-5 to TRBJ1-1, with a possible D match to TRBD1 (5 bases). Germline CDR1 and CDR2: MNHEY and SVGAGI. The CDR3 extends over 16 amino acids. Trimming took off 2 bases at V and 2 bases at J, with 15 bases between the two ends. In DNA, the CDR3 is TGTGCCAGCAGTTACACGGGACTTGGGCCAAACACTGAAGCTTTCTTT. The encoded protein is CASSYTGLGPNTEAFF.

The genes are TRBV19 and TRBJ2-1; TRBD2 matches at 9 bases. The CDR3 loop spans 14 amino acids. Germline trimming cut 10 bases from V and 9 bases from J; bases unmatched to any gene: 13. Germline loops: CDR1 LNHDA, CDR2 SQIVND (reference sequence). The CDR3 loop is CATYSRGGASEQFF. The DNA of the CDR3 is TGTGCCACCTATTCCCGCGGGGGGGCTAGTGAGCAGTTCTTC. Drawing the rest from reference TRBV19 and TRBJ2-1, the complete variable domain is DGGITQSPKYLFRKEGQNVTLSCEQNLNHDAMYWYRQDPGQGLRLIYYSQIVNDFQKGDIAEGYSVSREKKESFPLTVTSAQKNPTAFYLCATYSRGGASEQFFGPGTRLTVL.

The chain joins TRBV11-3 to TRBJ1-1; unclear D gene. The CDR3 runs to 13 residues. Deletions cut 3 bases from V and 4 bases from J, with 9 bases between. CDR1 is SGHNT, CDR2 YENEEA, per germline. DNA of the CDR3: TGTGCCAGCAGCTTTGAGCGAGGCACTGAAGCTTTCTTT. Its translation: CASSFERGTEAFF.

The rearrangement links TRBV19 to TRBJ1-5, with a possible D match to TRBD1 (6 bases). Trimming took 7 bases from V and 0 from J, leaving 16 bases between them. There are 16 residues in the CDR3. Germline V gene lookup returns CDR1 LNHDA and CDR2 SQIVND (reference sequence). The DNA for the CDR3 is TGTGCCAGTACAGACAGGTCCTATTATAGCAATCAGCCCCAGCATTTT. It translates to CASTDRSYYSNQPQHF.

The chain uses TRBV5-4 and TRBJ1-1; 8 bases fit TRBD1. CDR3 length: 15 residues. CDR1 and CDR2 from the germline V gene are SGHNT and YYREEE (reference sequence). V dropped 9 bases and J dropped 4; count of bases not matched to a gene: 14. The CDR3 sequence is CATELSDTGGTEAFF. Here the CDR3 DNA reads TGTGCCACCGAGCTTAGTGATACAGGGGGCACTGAAGCTTTCTTT.

The V gene is TRBV14, the J gene TRBJ2-3; 8 bases align to TRBD1. Germline V gives CDR1 SGHDN, CDR2 FVKESK. The ends lost 4 bases at V and 0 bases at J; junction bases unmatched: 3. This CDR3 region has 15 residues. The CDR3 region has the DNA TGTGCCAGCAGCCGGACAGGGTATAGCACAGATACGCAGTATTTT. It yields the protein CASSRTGYSTDTQYF.